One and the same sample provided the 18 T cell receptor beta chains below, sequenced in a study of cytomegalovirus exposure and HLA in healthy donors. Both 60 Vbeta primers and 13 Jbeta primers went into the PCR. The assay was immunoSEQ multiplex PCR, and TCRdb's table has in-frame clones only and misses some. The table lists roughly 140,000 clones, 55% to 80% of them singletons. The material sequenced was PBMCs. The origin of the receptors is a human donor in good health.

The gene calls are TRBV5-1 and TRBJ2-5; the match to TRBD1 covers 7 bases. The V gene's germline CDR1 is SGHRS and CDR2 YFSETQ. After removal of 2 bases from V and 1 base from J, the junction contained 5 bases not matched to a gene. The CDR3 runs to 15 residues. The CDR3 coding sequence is TGCGCCAGCAGCTTCTACGGGACAGCCCAAGAGACCCAGTACTTC. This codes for CASSFYGTAQETQYF.

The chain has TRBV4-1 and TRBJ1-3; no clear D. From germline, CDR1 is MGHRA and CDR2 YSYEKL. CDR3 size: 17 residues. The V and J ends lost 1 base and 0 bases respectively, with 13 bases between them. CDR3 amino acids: CASSQGRTYDSGNTIYF. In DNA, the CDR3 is TGCGCCAGCAGCCAAGGGAGGACCTACGACTCTGGAAACACCATATATTTT.

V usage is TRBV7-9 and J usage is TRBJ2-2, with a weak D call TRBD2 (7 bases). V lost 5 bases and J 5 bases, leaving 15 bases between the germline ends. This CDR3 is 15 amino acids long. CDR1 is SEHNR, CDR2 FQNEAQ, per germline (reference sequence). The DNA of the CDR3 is TGTGCCAGCAGCACCGGGGGGCTGGGGACCGGGGAGCTGTTTTTT. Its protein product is CASSTGGLGTGELFF.

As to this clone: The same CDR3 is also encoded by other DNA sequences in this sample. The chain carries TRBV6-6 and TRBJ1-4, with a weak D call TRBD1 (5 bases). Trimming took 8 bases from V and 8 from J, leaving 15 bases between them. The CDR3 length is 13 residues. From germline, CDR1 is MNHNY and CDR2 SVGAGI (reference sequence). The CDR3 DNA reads TGTGCCAGCTCCCGGCAGGGAAGAGAAAAACTGTTTTTT. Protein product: CASSRQGREKLFF.

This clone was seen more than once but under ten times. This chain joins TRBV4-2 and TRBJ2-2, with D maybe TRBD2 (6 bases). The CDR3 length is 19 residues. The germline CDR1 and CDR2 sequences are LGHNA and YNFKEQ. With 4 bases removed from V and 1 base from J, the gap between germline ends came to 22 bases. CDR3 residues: CASSPHSRAGIGNTGELFF. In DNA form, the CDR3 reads TGTGCCAGCAGCCCCCACTCAAGGGCGGGGATTGGGAACACCGGGGAGCTGTTTTTT.

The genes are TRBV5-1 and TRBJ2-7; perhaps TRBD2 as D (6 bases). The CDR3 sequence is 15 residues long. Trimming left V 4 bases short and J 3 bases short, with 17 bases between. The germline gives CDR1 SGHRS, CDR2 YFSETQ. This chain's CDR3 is CASSSQGGNSYEQYF. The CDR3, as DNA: TGCGCCAGCAGCAGTCAGGGAGGAAACAGCTACGAGCAGTACTTC.

The CDR3 bases are TGTGCCAGCAGCCCGGGGCGGGAGGTGGGGACCCAGTACTTC. Protein product: CASSPGREVGTQYF. The gene calls are TRBV5-4 and TRBJ2-5; TRBD2 aligns across 8 bases. With V trimmed by 4 bases and J by 7 bases, 9 bases remained unmatched. CDR1 and CDR2 (germline): SGHNT, YYREEE (reference sequence). The CDR3 totals 14 residues.

The chain's CDR3 is CASSIIPGQGQYF. The DNA of the CDR3 is TGTGCCAGTAGTATAATCCCCGGACAAGGGCAGTACTTC. The chain carries TRBV19 and TRBJ2-7, with D perhaps matching TRBD1 (5 bases). V was shortened by 2 bases and J by 9 bases, with 14 bases between the two germline ends. CDR1 is LNHDA, CDR2 SQIVND, per germline (reference sequence). The CDR3 covers 13 residues.

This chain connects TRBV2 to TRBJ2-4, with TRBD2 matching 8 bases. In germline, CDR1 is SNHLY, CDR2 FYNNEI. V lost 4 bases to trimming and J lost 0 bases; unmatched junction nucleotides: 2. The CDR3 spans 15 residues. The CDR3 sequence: CASSGLAGAKNIQYF. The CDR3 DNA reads TGTGCCAGCAGTGGTCTAGCGGGAGCCAAAAACATTCAGTACTTC.

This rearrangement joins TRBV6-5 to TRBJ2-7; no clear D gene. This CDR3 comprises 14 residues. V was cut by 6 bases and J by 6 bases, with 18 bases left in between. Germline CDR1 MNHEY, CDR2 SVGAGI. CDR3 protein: CASSTWAAGGEQYF. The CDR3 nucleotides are TGTGCCAGCAGCACATGGGCAGCCGGTGGCGAGCAGTACTTC.

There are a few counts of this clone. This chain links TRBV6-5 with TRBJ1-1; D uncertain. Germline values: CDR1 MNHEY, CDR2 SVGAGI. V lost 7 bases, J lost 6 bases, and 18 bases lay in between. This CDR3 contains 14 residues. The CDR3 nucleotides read TGTGCCAGCACCCCGGACTGGTCTGACGCTGAAGCTTTCTTT. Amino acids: CASTPDWSDAEAFF.

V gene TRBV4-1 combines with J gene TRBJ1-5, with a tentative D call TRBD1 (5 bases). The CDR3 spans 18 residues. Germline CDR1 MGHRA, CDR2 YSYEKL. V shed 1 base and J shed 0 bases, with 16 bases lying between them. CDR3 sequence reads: CASSQGYGGAYSNQPQHF. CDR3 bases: TGCGCCAGCAGCCAAGGATATGGAGGGGCTTATAGCAATCAGCCCCAGCATTTT.

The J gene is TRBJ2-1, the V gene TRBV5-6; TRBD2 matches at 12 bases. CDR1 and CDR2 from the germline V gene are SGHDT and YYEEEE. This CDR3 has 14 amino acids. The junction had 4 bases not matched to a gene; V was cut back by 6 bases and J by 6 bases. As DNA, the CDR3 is TGTGCCAGCACTCTAGCGGGGGGGCCCAATGAGCAGTTCTTC. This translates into CASTLAGGPNEQFF.

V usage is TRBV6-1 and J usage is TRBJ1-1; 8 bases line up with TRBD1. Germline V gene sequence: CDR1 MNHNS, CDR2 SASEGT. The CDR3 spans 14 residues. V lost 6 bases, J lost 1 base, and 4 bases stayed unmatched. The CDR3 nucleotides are TGTGCCAGCAGGTATGACAGGGGGAACACTGAAGCTTTCTTT. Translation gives CASRYDRGNTEAFF.

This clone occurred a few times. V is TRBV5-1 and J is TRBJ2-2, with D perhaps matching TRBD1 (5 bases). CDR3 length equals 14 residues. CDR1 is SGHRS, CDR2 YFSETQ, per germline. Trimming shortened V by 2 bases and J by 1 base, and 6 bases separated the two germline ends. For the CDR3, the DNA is TGCGCCAGCAGCTTCACAGGGAACACCGGGGAGCTGTTTTTT. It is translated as CASSFTGNTGELFF. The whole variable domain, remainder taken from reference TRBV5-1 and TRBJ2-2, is KAGVTQTPRYLIKTRGQQVTLSCSPISGHRSVSWYQQTPGQGLQFLFEYFSETQRNKGNFPGRFSGRQFSNSRSEMNVSTLELGDSALYLCASSFTGNTGELFFGEGSRLTVL.

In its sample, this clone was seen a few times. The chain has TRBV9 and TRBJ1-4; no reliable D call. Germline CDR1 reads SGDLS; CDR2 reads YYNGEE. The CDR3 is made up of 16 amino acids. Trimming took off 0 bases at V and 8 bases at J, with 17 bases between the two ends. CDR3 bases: TGTGCCAGCAGCGTAGGAGGGATGGAGGGCTTCGAAAAACTGTTTTTT. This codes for CASSVGGMEGFEKLFF.

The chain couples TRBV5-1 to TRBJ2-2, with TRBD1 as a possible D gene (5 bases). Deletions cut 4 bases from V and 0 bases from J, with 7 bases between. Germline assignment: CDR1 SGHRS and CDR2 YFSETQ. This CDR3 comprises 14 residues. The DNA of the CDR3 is TGCGCCAGCAGCCCGACAGCGAACACCGGGGAGCTGTTTTTT. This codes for CASSPTANTGELFF.

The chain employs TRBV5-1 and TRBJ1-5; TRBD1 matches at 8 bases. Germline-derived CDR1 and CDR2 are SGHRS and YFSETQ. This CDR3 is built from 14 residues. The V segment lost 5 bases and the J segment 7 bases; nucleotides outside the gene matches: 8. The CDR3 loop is CASSSGQGGQPQHF. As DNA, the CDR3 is TGCGCCAGCAGTTCAGGACAGGGAGGCCAGCCCCAGCATTTT. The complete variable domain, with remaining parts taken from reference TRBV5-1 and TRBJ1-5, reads KAGVTQTPRYLIKTRGQQVTLSCSPISGHRSVSWYQQTPGQGLQFLFEYFSETQRNKGNFPGRFSGRQFSNSRSEMNVSTLELGDSALYLCASSSGQGGQPQHFGDGTRLSIL.